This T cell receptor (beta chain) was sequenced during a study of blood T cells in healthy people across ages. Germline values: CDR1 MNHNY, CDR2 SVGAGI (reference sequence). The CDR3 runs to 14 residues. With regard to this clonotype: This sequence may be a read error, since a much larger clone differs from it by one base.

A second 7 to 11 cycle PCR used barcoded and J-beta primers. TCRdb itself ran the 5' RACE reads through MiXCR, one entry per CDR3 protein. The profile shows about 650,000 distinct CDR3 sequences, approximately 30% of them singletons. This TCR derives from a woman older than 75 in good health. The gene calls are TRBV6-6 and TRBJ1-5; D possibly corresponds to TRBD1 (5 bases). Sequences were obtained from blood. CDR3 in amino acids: CASRRWTDNQPQRF. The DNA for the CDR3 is TGTGCCAGCAGGCGATGGACGGACAATCAGCCCCAGCGTTTT.